The rows below give T cell receptor beta chains drawn from one sample of a study of sequential checkpoint blockade in melanoma. This table comes from immunoSEQ multiplex PCR, and its TCRdb copy is limited to in-frame clones, with some not included. In the table there are some 22,000 clones, 65% to 85% of which are singletons. Sequencing used CD8+ T cells sorted from blood (inferred from file names), obtained from a patient given nivolumab and ipilimumab in sequence. The source is a human donor with melanoma. CDR3s include the opening cysteine and the closing phenylalanine or tryptophan. A D gene is named only where the DNA matches it firmly. Clone sizes are given selectively: once, few, many, or a class where the clone is expanded.

CDR3 protein: CASSGGGRQELYYGYTF; CDR3 DNA: TGTGCCAGCAGCGGGGGGGGGCGACAGGAGCTCTACTATGGCTACACCTTC; clone size: NA; CDR3 length: 17; D gene: NA; J gene: TRBJ1-2; V gene: TRBV5-8
CDR3 protein: CASSLQGRLDGYTF; CDR3 DNA: TGTGCCAGCAGCTTACAAGGGAGGTTGGACGGCTACACCTTC; clone size: NA; CDR3 length: 14; D gene: NA; J gene: TRBJ1-2; V gene: TRBV7-8
CDR3 protein: CASSQVFTGRNEKLFF; CDR3 DNA: TGCGCCAGCAGCCAAGTATTTACAGGAAGGAATGAAAAACTGTTTTTT; clone size: few; CDR3 length: 16; D gene: NA; J gene: TRBJ1-4; V gene: TRBV4-3
CDR3 protein: CASSNSQETQYF; CDR3 DNA: TGTGCCAGCAGTAACAGTCAAGAGACCCAGTACTTC; clone size: once; CDR3 length: 12; D gene: NA; J gene: TRBJ2-5; V gene: TRBV27
CDR3 protein: CASSSSPGTYEQYF; CDR3 DNA: TGTGCCAGCAGCTCATCGCCAGGTACCTACGAGCAGTACTTC; clone size: NA; CDR3 length: 14; D gene: NA; J gene: TRBJ2-7; V gene: TRBV5-5
CDR3 protein: CASSQDHSGGRSYNEQFF; CDR3 DNA: TGCGCCAGCAGCCAAGATCATAGCGGGGGGCGTTCCTACAATGAGCAGTTCTTC; clone size: NA; CDR3 length: 18; D gene: TRBD2; J gene: TRBJ2-1; V gene: TRBV4-3
CDR3 protein: CASSIQVAQETQYF; CDR3 DNA: TGTGCCAGCAGTATTCAGGTGGCTCAAGAGACCCAGTACTTC; clone size: NA; CDR3 length: 14; D gene: NA; J gene: TRBJ2-5; V gene: TRBV2
CDR3 protein: CASSPTGGEETQYF; CDR3 DNA: TGTGCCAGCAGTCCGACAGGGGGCGAGGAGACCCAGTACTTC; clone size: NA; CDR3 length: 14; D gene: TRBD1; J gene: TRBJ2-5; V gene: TRBV28
CDR3 protein: CASSLGWDRALMETQYF; CDR3 DNA: TGTGCCAGCAGCTTGGGGTGGGACAGGGCGTTAATGGAGACCCAGTACTTC; clone size: NA; CDR3 length: 17; D gene: TRBD1; J gene: TRBJ2-5; V gene: TRBV5-6
CDR3 protein: CASSQGPGFNQPQHF; CDR3 DNA: TGCGCCAGCAGCCAAGGCCCAGGGTTTAATCAGCCCCAGCATTTT; clone size: NA; CDR3 length: 15; D gene: NA; J gene: TRBJ1-5; V gene: TRBV4-1
CDR3 protein: CASSPGHLTQYF; CDR3 DNA: TGTGCCAGCAGCCCGGGACACCTTACGCAGTATTTT; clone size: NA; CDR3 length: 12; D gene: NA; J gene: TRBJ2-3; V gene: TRBV14
CDR3 protein: CASSLYVAGGKTGELFF; CDR3 DNA: TGTGCCAGCAGTTTGTACGTAGCGGGGGGTAAGACCGGGGAGCTGTTTTTT; clone size: few; CDR3 length: 17; D gene: TRBD2; J gene: TRBJ2-2; V gene: TRBV27
CDR3 protein: CASSILADSLMNTEAFF; CDR3 DNA: TGTGCCAGTAGTATCTTGGCGGACAGCCTAATGAACACTGAAGCTTTCTTT; clone size: NA; CDR3 length: 17; D gene: NA; J gene: TRBJ1-1; V gene: TRBV19
CDR3 protein: CASSDQGGNYGYTF; CDR3 DNA: TGTGCCAGCAGTGATCAGGGGGGAAACTATGGCTACACCTTC; clone size: NA; CDR3 length: 14; D gene: TRBD1; J gene: TRBJ1-2; V gene: TRBV25-1
CDR3 protein: CASSDFIGTPQETQYF; CDR3 DNA: TGTGCCAGCAGTGACTTCATCGGGACTCCACAAGAGACCCAGTACTTC; clone size: NA; CDR3 length: 16; D gene: NA; J gene: TRBJ2-5; V gene: TRBV6-1
CDR3 protein: CASSIRTSVRYEQYF; CDR3 DNA: TGTGCCAGCAGTATACGGACTAGCGTACGGTACGAGCAGTACTTC; clone size: NA; CDR3 length: 15; D gene: TRBD2; J gene: TRBJ2-7; V gene: TRBV28
CDR3 protein: CASSQPTSGGYNEQFF; CDR3 DNA: TGCGCCAGCAGCCAACCTACTAGCGGGGGGTACAATGAGCAGTTCTTC; clone size: NA; CDR3 length: 16; D gene: TRBD2; J gene: TRBJ2-1; V gene: TRBV4-3
CDR3 protein: CASSQETGFYGYTF; CDR3 DNA: TGCGCCAGCAGCCAGGAGACAGGTTTCTATGGCTACACCTTC; clone size: few; CDR3 length: 14; D gene: NA; J gene: TRBJ1-2; V gene: TRBV4-3
CDR3 protein: CASSLAAGARSPLHF; CDR3 DNA: TGTGCCAGCAGCTTGGCGGCGGGGGCTCGGTCACCCCTCCACTTT; clone size: NA; CDR3 length: 15; D gene: NA; J gene: TRBJ1-6; V gene: TRBV5-4
CDR3 protein: CASSDLTAPKNIQYF; CDR3 DNA: TGTGCCAGCAGCGACCTGACAGCTCCCAAAAACATTCAGTACTTC; clone size: NA; CDR3 length: 15; D gene: NA; J gene: TRBJ2-4; V gene: TRBV7-2
CDR3 protein: CASSLIGAGANVLTF; CDR3 DNA: TGTGCCAGCAGTTTAATAGGAGCAGGGGCCAACGTCCTGACTTTC; clone size: NA; CDR3 length: 15; D gene: NA; J gene: TRBJ2-6; V gene: TRBV27
CDR3 protein: CASSPQRGTAGEETQYF; CDR3 DNA: TGTGCCAGCTCACCACAAAGGGGGACAGCGGGTGAAGAGACCCAGTACTTC; clone size: NA; CDR3 length: 17; D gene: NA; J gene: TRBJ2-5; V gene: TRBV18
CDR3 protein: CASSQEGSSYNEQFF; CDR3 DNA: TGTGCCAGCAGCCAAGAGGGAAGCTCCTACAATGAGCAGTTCTTC; clone size: NA; CDR3 length: 15; D gene: NA; J gene: TRBJ2-1; V gene: TRBV11-2